The 17 T cell receptor beta chains presented below share a single source sample, sequenced in a study of blood T cell repertoires in COVID-19. Clones were sequenced by immunoSEQ multiplex PCR, and TCRdb holds only the in-frame ones, with some missing. Of fewer than 350,000 clones in the sample, less than 85% are singletons; the top ten hold approximately 1.9%. Sequences were obtained from PBMCs or T cells enriched from blood (not recorded which). The receptors stem from a woman in her thirties who had been exposed to COVID-19.

The chain joins TRBV10-3 to TRBJ2-2; 8 bases are shared with TRBD1. The germline gives CDR1 ENHRY, CDR2 SYGVKD. The CDR3 spans 17 residues. The V segment lost 6 bases and the J segment 1 base; nucleotides outside the gene matches: 10. The CDR3 DNA is TGTGCCATCAGGCAAGTAGTACAGGGGGAGAACACCGGGGAGCTGTTTTTT. It is translated as CAIRQVVQGENTGELFF.

Here the CDR3 DNA reads TGCGCCAGCAGCTTGGATGAGGGACAGTTCACTGAAGCTTTCTTT. This sequence encodes CASSLDEGQFTEAFF. The J gene is TRBJ1-1, the V gene TRBV5-1; 7 bases agree with TRBD1. The CDR3 runs to 15 residues. CDR1 and CDR2 from the germline V gene are SGHRS and YFSETQ. Trimming at V came to 0 bases and at J to 4 bases, leaving 6 bases not matched to a gene.

This clone was observed a few times. The chain is built from TRBV28 and TRBJ1-6, with 8 bases lining up with TRBD1. The CDR3 is 15 residues long. Germline V gives CDR1 MDHEN, CDR2 SYDVKM. V shed 6 bases and J 4 bases; nucleotides not matched to a gene: 5. The CDR3 reads CASSPQGGYNSPLHF. CDR3 nucleotide sequence: TGTGCCAGCAGCCCACAGGGGGGTTATAATTCACCCCTCCACTTT.

The rearrangement links TRBV24-1 to TRBJ1-4; D is perhaps TRBD1 (5 bases). Germline CDR1 is KGHDR and CDR2 is SFDVKD. The CDR3 is 16 residues long. Trimming removed 7 bases at V and 6 bases at J, with 20 bases between. CDR3 sequence: CATSASLETEDEKLFF. DNA for the CDR3: TGTGCCACCAGCGCGTCACTTGAGACAGAGGATGAAAAACTGTTTTTT.

This clone occurred once. V and J are TRBV7-9 and TRBJ1-2; D gene ambiguous. V gave up 2 bases and J gave up 6 bases, with 13 bases separating them. The CDR3 is 14 residues long. CDR1 and CDR2 from the germline V gene are SEHNR and FQNEAQ (reference sequence). CDR3 nucleotides: TGTGCCAGCAGCTTAAGTGCTGGAGAGGATGGCTACACCTTC. Its translation is CASSLSAGEDGYTF.

In this sample, this clone turned up once. The V gene is TRBV6-5, the J gene TRBJ2-7; 8 nucleotides align to TRBD2. The CDR3 extends over 15 amino acids. Germline-derived CDR1 and CDR2 are MNHEY and SVGAGI. V trimming: 2 bases; J trimming: 3 bases; junction bases outside the gene matches: 6. DNA of the CDR3: TGTGCCAGCAGTTACGACGGCGGGGGGATCTACGAGCAGTACTTC. Translating it yields CASSYDGGGIYEQYF.

The rearrangement uses TRBV9 and TRBJ2-1; D gene unclear. Trimming took off 0 bases at V and 0 bases at J, with 7 bases between the two ends. From germline, CDR1 is SGDLS and CDR2 YYNGEE. The CDR3 runs to 15 residues. This CDR3 reads CASSVATPSYNEQFF. CDR3 nucleotide sequence: TGTGCCAGCAGCGTAGCTACTCCCTCCTACAATGAGCAGTTCTTC.

The V gene is TRBV5-1, the J gene TRBJ1-2, with 10 bases aligning to TRBD1. Trimming took 4 bases from V and 6 from J; bases not matched to a gene: 9. The CDR3 is 15 amino acids. CDR1 is SGHRS, CDR2 YFSETQ, per germline. In nucleotides, the CDR3 is TGCGCCAGCAGCCTCGGGACAGGGGATCCCGATGGCTACACCTTC. The encoded protein is CASSLGTGDPDGYTF.

The CDR3 loop reads CASSFAATPLLAFF. The CDR3 DNA is TGTGCCAGCAGCTTCGCGGCCACCCCACTTCTAGCTTTCTTT. The gene calls are TRBV7-9 and TRBJ1-1; D is unclear. CDR3 length: 14 amino acids. CDR1 and CDR2 from the germline V gene are SEHNR and FQNEAQ (reference sequence). The ends were cut back, 3 bases at V and 10 bases at J, with 18 bases in the middle.

This chain joins TRBV5-6 and TRBJ2-3; TRBD1 matches at 8 bases. The germline V gene has CDR1 SGHDT and CDR2 YYEEEE. CDR3 length: 15 amino acids. J lost 3 bases, V lost 3 bases, and 6 bases had no gene match. This chain's CDR3 is CASSSDGQGTDTQYF. The DNA for the CDR3 is TGTGCCAGCAGCTCTGACGGACAGGGAACAGATACGCAGTATTTT.

The V and J genes are TRBV27 and TRBJ1-6, with 7 bases aligning to TRBD1. The V and J ends lost 5 bases and 4 bases, in that order; junction bases with no gene match: 8. CDR3 length equals 16 residues. Looked up from germline, CDR1 is MNHEY and CDR2 is SMNVEV (reference sequence). CDR3 residues: CASSPTGSPYNSPLHF. CDR3 nucleotide sequence: TGTGCCAGCAGTCCGACAGGGTCCCCATATAATTCACCCCTCCACTTT.

The V gene is TRBV30, the J gene TRBJ1-2, with 8 positions matching TRBD1. The CDR3 totals 13 residues. V gave up 3 bases and J gave up 8 bases; unmatched junction bases: 8. CDR1 is GTSNPN and CDR2 is SVGIG in the germline V gene (reference sequence). The CDR3 DNA is TGTGCCTGGAGATGGGACAGGTTAGAGGGCTACACCTTC. This gives the protein CAWRWDRLEGYTF.

This clone was seen a single time. V and J are TRBV18 and TRBJ1-5; D is perhaps TRBD1 (5 bases). The V gene lost 5 bases and the J gene lost 12 bases, with 14 bases spanning the gap. CDR3 length: 12 residues. Germline V lookup: CDR1 KGHSH, CDR2 LQKENI. The CDR3: CASSRTGGYQHF. Written as DNA, the CDR3 is TGTGCCAGCTCAAGAACGGGGGGTTACCAGCATTTT.

V and J are TRBV5-6 and TRBJ1-2; D gene unclear. V lost 1 base and J 8 bases, leaving 6 bases between the germline ends. This CDR3 has 11 residues. Germline V gene lookup returns CDR1 SGHDT and CDR2 YYEEEE. The CDR3 spells CASSLLRGYTF. For the CDR3, the DNA is TGTGCCAGCAGCTTGCTCCGGGGCTACACCTTC.

In this sample, this clone turned up once. V gene TRBV19 combines with J gene TRBJ1-2; 9 positions agree with TRBD1. CDR3 length: 17 residues. V lost 6 bases, J lost 2 bases, and 13 bases stayed unmatched. Germline V gene sequence: CDR1 LNHDA, CDR2 SQIVND (reference sequence). The CDR3 loop is CASRQKGTGTANYGYTF. The DNA for the CDR3 is TGTGCCAGTAGACAAAAAGGGACAGGGACCGCGAACTATGGCTACACCTTC.

This clone has just one count. This CDR3 is CAWSGLAGVGDEQFF. For the CDR3, the DNA is TGTGCCTGGAGTGGCCTAGCGGGGGTAGGCGATGAGCAGTTCTTC. This chain links TRBV30 with TRBJ2-1; 10 bases align to TRBD2. V lost 1 base, J lost 8 bases, and 8 bases stayed unmatched. The CDR3 contains 15 residues. Per germline, CDR1 GTSNPN and CDR2 SVGIG (reference sequence).

The V gene is TRBV21-1, the J gene TRBJ1-5; the DNA was not used to check the table's D call, TRBD1. TRBV21-1 is a recognized pseudogene. The CDR3 has 14 amino acids. CDR3 in amino acids: CASSKGTGGRPQHF. Here the CDR3 DNA reads TGTGCCAGCAGCAAAGGAACAGGCGGCCGGCCCCAGCATTTT.